A single sample gave rise to the 24 T cell receptor beta chains below, sequenced in a study of blood T cell repertoires in COVID-19. This table comes from immunoSEQ multiplex PCR, and its TCRdb copy is limited to in-frame clones, with some not included. The table lists under 200,000 clones, around 83% of them singletons. Material for sequencing was peripheral blood. These receptors were collected from a human donor in a cohort sampled during active COVID-19.

DNA for the CDR3: TGTGCCAGCAGCCCTGGGACTAGCTCCGGCTCCTACAATGAGCAGTTCTTC. It yields the protein CASSPGTSSGSYNEQFF. This sequence joins TRBV7-9 and TRBJ2-1, with 9 bases identical to TRBD2. The CDR3 contains 17 residues. The germline V gene has CDR1 SEHNR and CDR2 FQNEAQ (reference sequence). Trimming at V came to 5 bases and at J to 0 bases, leaving 8 bases not matched to a gene.

The chain employs TRBV29-1 and TRBJ2-7; D uncertain. The CDR3 spans 11 residues. The V and J ends lost 3 bases and 7 bases respectively, with 10 bases between them. Germline V gene lookup returns CDR1 SQVTM and CDR2 ANQGSEA. The CDR3 nucleotides are TGCAGCGTTGACAGTTTGAGGGAGCAGTACTTC. The encoded protein is CSVDSLREQYF.

Concerning this clone: A junction end diverges from the germline sequence, so it may reflect a read error. The chain couples TRBV7-7 to TRBJ1-2; no clear D gene. Per the germline V gene, CDR1 is SSHAT and CDR2 is FNYEAQ (reference sequence). The CDR3 consists of 14 residues. As DNA, the CDR3 is TGTGCTAGCAGCTTATGGTTGGCAGTTTATGGCTACACCTTC. It codes for CASSLWLAVYGYTF.

The DNA of the CDR3 is TGTGCCACCAGCAGAGGGCTAGCGGGGGTATCCTACGAGCAGTACTTC. Protein product: CATSRGLAGVSYEQYF. The chain is built from TRBV15 and TRBJ2-7; TRBD2 matches at 10 bases. From germline, CDR1 is LNHNV and CDR2 YYDKDF (reference sequence). The CDR3 extends over 16 amino acids. J lost 1 base, V lost 1 base, and 4 bases had no gene match.

The chain links TRBV5-1 to TRBJ2-7, with TRBD1 matching 9 bases. The ends lost 2 bases at V and 4 bases at J; junction bases unmatched: 10. Germline V gene lookup returns CDR1 SGHRS and CDR2 YFSETQ. The CDR3 covers 16 residues. The CDR3 loop reads CASSFVTGTGTYEQYF. CDR3 DNA sequence: TGCGCCAGCAGCTTCGTTACCGGGACAGGGACTTACGAGCAGTACTTC.

The chain couples TRBV7-9 to TRBJ2-7, with a weak D call TRBD2 (6 bases). V gave up 5 bases and J gave up 2 bases, with 10 bases separating them. The CDR3 has 13 residues. Germline CDR1 and CDR2: SEHNR and FQNEAQ (reference sequence). CDR3 region: CASSVGEAYEQYF. CDR3 nucleotide sequence: TGTGCCAGCAGCGTGGGGGAGGCCTACGAGCAGTACTTC.

V and J are TRBV29-1 and TRBJ2-6, with a tentative D call TRBD1 (6 bases). The CDR3 contains 14 residues. The V end was cut by 2 bases, the J end by 3 bases, with 8 bases between. The germline V gene has CDR1 SQVTM and CDR2 ANQGSEA. This CDR3 reads CSVEQGFGANVLTF. The DNA for the CDR3 is TGCAGCGTTGAACAGGGGTTTGGGGCCAACGTCCTGACTTTC.

The V gene is TRBV3-1 (or the pseudogene TRBV3-2), the J gene TRBJ1-1; unclear D gene. The CDR3 loop spans 13 amino acids. Germline values: CDR1 LGHDT, CDR2 YNNKEL (reference sequence). V was cut by 0 bases and J by 7 bases, with 9 bases left in between. The CDR3 protein is CASSQEIGGEAFF. The CDR3 DNA reads TGTGCCAGCAGCCAAGAAATCGGAGGTGAAGCTTTCTTT.

The chain links TRBV12-2 to TRBJ2-2; the table's D call TRBD1 went unverified against the DNA. TRBV12-2 is reported as a pseudogene. This CDR3 has 17 amino acids. The CDR3 loop reads CASRLTRRDINTGELFF. CDR3 bases: TGTGCAAGTCGCTTAACCCGCCGGGACATTAACACCGGGGAGCTGTTTTTT.

The chain recombines TRBV5-5 with TRBJ2-3, with a possible D match to TRBD1 (6 bases). Trimming removed 0 bases at V and 4 bases at J, with 9 bases between. CDR3 length equals 14 residues. Per germline, CDR1 SGHKS and CDR2 YYEKEE (reference sequence). For the CDR3, the DNA is TGTGCCAGCAGCTTGGCCCAGGGGTCAGATACGCAGTATTTT. Translation: CASSLAQGSDTQYF.

The V and J genes are TRBV20-1 and TRBJ2-7; 11 nucleotides match TRBD1. CDR1 is DFQATT and CDR2 is SNEGSKA in the germline V gene (reference sequence). The V segment lost 3 bases and the J segment 3 bases; nucleotides outside the gene matches: 4. This CDR3 comprises 14 residues. The CDR3 region is CSASPGTGGYEQYF. CDR3 nucleotide sequence: TGCAGTGCTAGTCCCGGGACAGGGGGCTACGAGCAGTACTTC.

The chain recombines TRBV7-9 with TRBJ2-7; a possible D gene is TRBD1 (6 bases). The CDR3 runs 15 residues. V lost 5 bases, J lost 5 bases, and 19 bases lay in between. The germline CDR1 and CDR2 sequences are SEHNR and FQNEAQ (reference sequence). CDR3 sequence: CASSPGGQSWNEQYF. The CDR3 coding sequence is TGTGCCAGCAGCCCCGGCGGACAGAGTTGGAACGAGCAGTACTTC.

This chain connects TRBV21-1 to TRBJ2-7; the DNA was not used to check the table's D call, TRBD1. TRBV21-1 is described as a pseudogene. The CDR3 has 12 amino acids. The CDR3 here is CASSKGQPEQYF. Written as DNA, the CDR3 is TGTGCCAGCAGCAAGGGACAGCCTGAGCAGTACTTC.

This sequence joins TRBV7-2 and TRBJ1-6, with 9 positions matching TRBD1. V was clipped by 2 bases and J by 6 bases; unmatched bases: 11. Per germline, CDR1 SGHTA and CDR2 FQGNSA. This CDR3 contains 18 residues. CDR3 sequence reads: CASSLLFSGTGSNSPLHF. The CDR3 bases are TGTGCCAGCAGCTTACTCTTCTCCGGGACAGGGAGTAATTCACCCCTCCACTTT.

V is TRBV7-9 and J is TRBJ2-2; D is uncertain. The CDR3 has 12 amino acids. Trimming cost V 5 bases and J 5 bases, with 6 bases left between them. Germline V gives CDR1 SEHNR, CDR2 FQNEAQ (reference sequence). CDR3 sequence: CASSEITGELFF. DNA for the CDR3: TGTGCCAGCAGCGAGATAACCGGGGAGCTGTTTTTT.

The chain links TRBV18 to TRBJ1-2; D is perhaps TRBD1 (6 bases). The V end lost 5 bases, the J end lost 0 bases, and 10 bases lay between the germline ends. There are 14 residues in the CDR3. Germline V CDR1 and CDR2: KGHSH, LQKENI. CDR3 nucleotides: TGTGCCAGCTCAAGGACAGACGCTAACTATGGCTACACCTTC. Residues: CASSRTDANYGYTF.

The V gene is TRBV3-1 (or the pseudogene TRBV3-2), the J gene TRBJ1-2, with D uncertain. Germline V gene data show CDR1 as LGHDT and CDR2 as YNNKEL (reference sequence). V was cut by 4 bases and J by 5 bases, with 11 bases left in between. The CDR3 totals 13 residues. CDR3 protein: CASSLELRYGYTF. The DNA of the CDR3 is TGTGCCAGCAGCCTAGAGCTCAGGTATGGCTACACCTTC.

J is TRBJ2-5 and V is TRBV5-1; TRBD2 matches 8 bases. The CDR3 extends over 15 amino acids. The V segment lost 1 base and the J segment 4 bases; nucleotides outside the gene matches: 6. Germline CDR1 is SGHRS and CDR2 is YFSETQ. As DNA, the CDR3 is TGCGCCAGCAGCTTGACCGGGACTAGGGGAGAGACCCAGTACTTC. This sequence encodes CASSLTGTRGETQYF.

The chain employs TRBV28 and TRBJ2-7, with D tentatively TRBD1 (6 bases). The V end lost 7 bases, the J end lost 6 bases, and 10 bases lay between the germline ends. The germline V gene encodes CDR1 MDHEN and CDR2 SYDVKM. CDR3 length: 11 amino acids. The CDR3 bases are TGTGCCAGCATCCTAGGGGGCGAGCAGTACTTC. Its translation: CASILGGEQYF. The complete variable domain, with remaining parts taken from reference TRBV28 and TRBJ2-7, reads DVKVTQSSRYLVKRTGEKVFLECVQDMDHENMFWYRQDPGLGLRLIYFSYDVKMKEKGDIPEGYSVSREKKERFSLILESASTNQTSMYLCASILGGEQYFGPGTRLTVT.

The V and J genes are TRBV7-9 and TRBJ2-7, with D possibly matching TRBD1 (6 bases). The CDR3 runs to 14 residues. The germline V gene has CDR1 SEHNR and CDR2 FQNEAQ (reference sequence). Deletions cut 5 bases from V and 3 bases from J, with 14 bases between. The CDR3 sequence is CASSHTPGHYEQYF. For the CDR3, the DNA is TGTGCCAGCAGCCATACCCCGGGACACTACGAGCAGTACTTC.

The gene calls are TRBV5-1 and TRBJ1-3; D perhaps matches TRBD1 (6 bases). CDR3 size: 15 residues. The V end was cut by 2 bases, the J end by 0 bases, with 9 bases between. Germline CDR1 reads SGHRS; CDR2 reads YFSETQ. The CDR3 reads CASSFARGSGNTIYF. In DNA form, the CDR3 reads TGCGCCAGCAGCTTTGCCAGGGGCTCTGGAAACACCATATATTTT. Full variable domain (rest looked up from reference TRBV5-1 and TRBJ1-3): KAGVTQTPRYLIKTRGQQVTLSCSPISGHRSVSWYQQTPGQGLQFLFEYFSETQRNKGNFPGRFSGRQFSNSRSEMNVSTLELGDSALYLCASSFARGSGNTIYFGEGSWLTVV.

V usage is TRBV29-1 and J usage is TRBJ2-7; no reliable D call. V was shortened by 2 bases and J by 1 base, with 15 bases between the two germline ends. The CDR3 covers 15 residues. Germline lookup yields CDR1 SQVTM and CDR2 ANQGSEA. The CDR3 nucleotides are TGCAGCGTTGAAATGGCGTCAGGTTCTTCCTACGAGCAGTACTTC. Protein product: CSVEMASGSSYEQYF.

J is TRBJ2-2 and V is TRBV29-1, with D possibly matching TRBD2 (6 bases). V was shortened by 5 bases and J by 6 bases, with 10 bases between the two germline ends. CDR1 is SQVTM and CDR2 is ANQGSEA in the germline V gene. This CDR3 region has 12 residues. CDR3 protein: CSVTWGAGELFF. CDR3 DNA: TGCAGCGTTACGTGGGGGGCCGGGGAGCTGTTTTTT.

The gene calls are TRBV19 and TRBJ2-6, with TRBD1 matching 8 bases. CDR1 is LNHDA, CDR2 SQIVND, per germline (reference sequence). Trimming took 6 bases from V and 4 from J; bases not matched to a gene: 8. The CDR3 has 16 residues. The CDR3 sequence: CASSQGARSGANVLTF. The CDR3 coding sequence is TGTGCCAGTAGCCAGGGGGCGCGCTCGGGGGCCAACGTCCTGACTTTC.